A single sample is the source of the 9 T cell receptor beta chains below, sequenced in a study of blood T cell repertoires in COVID-19. Measured with immunoSEQ multiplex PCR; TCRdb has only the in-frame clones, and not every one. The table records roughly 300,000 clones, about 89% of them present only once. The sequenced sample consisted of peripheral blood. These receptors originate from a woman in her fifties or sixties who had recovered from COVID-19.

The rearrangement uses TRBV4-3 and TRBJ1-4; D is unclear. The germline gives CDR1 LGHNA, CDR2 YSLEER. V was shortened by 0 bases and J by 2 bases, with 7 bases between the two germline ends. This CDR3 spans 15 amino acids. DNA for the CDR3: TGCGCCAGCAGCCAAGAATGGGAGACTAATGAAAAACTGTTTTTT. This gives the protein CASSQEWETNEKLFF.

The V and J genes are TRBV4-3 and TRBJ1-1; D is perhaps TRBD1 (6 bases). The CDR3 consists of 16 residues. From germline, CDR1 is LGHNA and CDR2 YSLEER. The ends were cut back, 1 base at V and 3 bases at J, with 15 bases in the middle. CDR3 residues: CASSQGPQGADTEAFF. Written as DNA, the CDR3 is TGCGCCAGCAGCCAAGGTCCACAGGGAGCGGACACTGAAGCTTTCTTT.

The chain employs TRBV7-2 and TRBJ1-6; TRBD1 matches 7 bases. With V trimmed by 5 bases and J by 7 bases, 5 bases remained unmatched. The CDR3 runs 14 residues. CDR1 and CDR2 from the germline V gene are SGHTA and FQGNSA. The CDR3 DNA follows: TGTGCCAGCAGCCAAGGGACAGCAAATTCACCCCTCCACTTT. Translation gives CASSQGTANSPLHF. Full variable domain (rest looked up from reference TRBV7-2 and TRBJ1-6): GAGVSQSPSNKVTEKGKDVELRCDPISGHTALYWYRQSLGQGLEFLIYFQGNSAPDKSGLPSDRFSAERTGGSVSTLTIQRTQQEDSAVYLCASSQGTANSPLHFGNGTRLTVT.

This clone was detected only a few times. This sequence joins TRBV7-2 and TRBJ1-4; the D gene is possibly TRBD1 (5 bases). The V gene's germline CDR1 is SGHTA and CDR2 FQGNSA. V lost 8 bases and J 5 bases, leaving 12 bases between the germline ends. The CDR3 sequence is 13 residues long. The CDR3 is CASAQGTNEKLFF. In DNA, the CDR3 is TGTGCCAGCGCTCAGGGAACGAATGAAAAACTGTTTTTT.

This clone was counted only a few times. J is TRBJ1-5 and V is TRBV6-2 or TRBV6-3, with TRBD1 matching 10 bases. The J segment lost 7 bases and the V segment lost 2 bases, leaving 5 bases of the junction unmatched. The CDR3 is 15 residues long. The germline V gene has CDR1 MNHEY and CDR2 SVGEGT. CDR3: CASSYTTGGAQPQHF. CDR3 DNA sequence: TGTGCCAGCAGTTACACGACAGGGGGCGCCCAGCCCCAGCATTTT.

The CDR3 sequence: CASSRRDYSYEQYF. The CDR3 DNA follows: TGTGCCAGCAGCCGCCGGGACTACTCCTACGAGCAGTACTTC. The rearrangement links TRBV7-8 to TRBJ2-7; 7 bases align to TRBD2. V was pared by 5 bases and J by 0 bases, with 4 bases of the junction left unmatched. From germline, CDR1 is SGHVS and CDR2 FQNEAQ. This CDR3 comprises 14 residues.

The rearrangement joins TRBV9 to TRBJ1-2; D gene ambiguous. CDR1 SGDLS and CDR2 YYNGEE come from the germline V gene. The CDR3 covers 14 residues. V dropped 0 bases and J dropped 2 bases, with 8 bases sitting between them. CDR3 protein: CASSVEPGNYGYTF. The CDR3 region has the DNA TGTGCCAGCAGCGTAGAGCCAGGCAACTATGGCTACACCTTC. Looking up the rest from reference TRBV9 and TRBJ1-2 gives the full variable domain: DSGVTQTPKHLITATGQRVTLRCSPRSGDLSVYWYQQSLDQGLQFLIQYYNGEERAKGNILERFSAQQFPDLHSELNLSSLELGDSALYFCASSVEPGNYGYTFGSGTRLTVV.

The chain joins TRBV30 to TRBJ2-7; perhaps TRBD2 as D (5 bases). This CDR3 spans 13 amino acids. Germline CDR1 reads GTSNPN; CDR2 reads SVGIG (reference sequence). V gave up 0 bases and J gave up 7 bases, with 13 bases separating them. This CDR3 reads CAWSVRGFREQYF. CDR3 in DNA: TGTGCCTGGAGTGTACGAGGGTTTCGGGAGCAGTACTTC.

The chain is built from TRBV2 and TRBJ1-5, with 7 bases matching TRBD1. The CDR3 covers 14 residues. The trim removed 6 bases at V and 6 bases at J, leaving 8 bases unmatched. CDR1 and CDR2 (germline): SNHLY, FYNNEI. Here the CDR3 reads CASSETGIGQPQHF. In nucleotides, the CDR3 is TGTGCCAGCAGCGAGACAGGGATCGGTCAGCCCCAGCATTTT.